A selection of T cell receptor beta chains follows, all from one sample in a study of shared clonotypes between healthy human individuals. Data came from immunoSEQ multiplex PCR; TCRdb stores just in-frame clones and leaves some out. The table lists around 2,000,000 clones, about 95% of them singletons. The sample comprised naive CD8+ T cells sorted from blood. The source of these receptors is a man younger than 35 in good health. Each CDR3 is given with its conserved first and last residue. Fields, in order: J gene, D gene, V gene, clone size, CDR3 DNA, CDR3 protein. D genes are given only for firm matches. Some rows mark clone size as missing; the rest say once, few, many or name a class of expanded clone.

TRBJ2-7,TRBD2,TRBV7-6,.,TGTGCCAGTAGCGGGGGATCCTACGAGCAGTACTTC,CASSGGSYEQYF
TRBJ2-1,TRBD2,TRBV10-3,.,TGTGCCATCAGTGAAGGGCGGGAGTACAATGAGCAGTTCTTC,CAISEGREYNEQFF
TRBJ1-4,.,TRBV25-1,.,TGTGCCAGCAGTGAATGGTCAAATGAAAAACTGTTTTTT,CASSEWSNEKLFF
TRBJ1-4,.,TRBV5-6,.,TGTGCCAGCAGCCCCTGGAGGGTTAATGAAAAACTGTTTTTT,CASSPWRVNEKLFF
TRBJ2-2,.,TRBV2,.,TGTGCCAGCAGTGGGGGTTGGGGAAACACCGGGGAGCTGTTTTTT,CASSGGWGNTGELFF
TRBJ1-5,TRBD1,TRBV7-7,.,TGTGCTAGCAGCCTTAGGGGGACAGGGAACCAGCCCCAGCATTTT,CASSLRGTGNQPQHF
TRBJ2-5,.,TRBV7-2,.,TGTGCCAGCAGCTTAGGACAGGTTTCCCAAGAGACCCAGTACTTC,CASSLGQVSQETQYF
TRBJ2-7,.,TRBV6-1,.,TGTGCCAGCAGTGAGGGACGGGGATCCTACGAGCAGTACTTC,CASSEGRGSYEQYF
TRBJ2-7,TRBD2,TRBV5-6,.,TGTGCCAGCAGCGAATCTAGCGGGAGAATCCACGAGCAGTACTTC,CASSESSGRIHEQYF
TRBJ1-2,.,TRBV7-9,.,TGTGCCAGCAGCTTACAGGGGCTTAGCTATGGCTACACCTTC,CASSLQGLSYGYTF
TRBJ2-7,.,TRBV5-4,.,TGTGCCAGCAGCGACCTGACTGGGTACGAGCAGTACTTC,CASSDLTGYEQYF
TRBJ2-5,.,TRBV11-1,.,TGTGCCAGCAGCTTAATCCCGGCCTTAAAAGAGACCCAGTACTTC,CASSLIPALKETQYF
TRBJ2-1,TRBD2,TRBV5-1,.,TGCGCCAGCAGCTTCGGACTAGCGGTTAACAATGAGCAGTTCTTC,CASSFGLAVNNEQFF
TRBJ2-7,TRBD1,TRBV12-5,.,TGTGCTAGTGGTTCTGGACAGGGAGGTGACGAGCAGTACTTC,CASGSGQGGDEQYF
TRBJ1-5,.,TRBV21-1,.,TGTGCCAGCAGTCTCGTCCCGAGAAAAGAGAGGGGCAATCAGCCCCAGCATTTT,CASSLVPRKERGNQPQHF
TRBJ2-2,.,TRBV21-1,.,TGTGCCAGCAGCTTACTTTCGACGTTGGCAGCCGCCTTGGGCACCGGGGAGCTGTTTTTT,CASSLLSTLAAALGTGELFF
TRBJ2-1,TRBD2,TRBV9,.,TGTGCCAGCAGCGCAGGGAGCGGGAACTACAATGAGCAGTTCTTC,CASSAGSGNYNEQFF
TRBJ1-6,TRBD1,TRBV4-3,.,TGCGCCAGCAGCCAAGCCGCAGGGGGAACCTATAATTCACCCCTCCACTTT,CASSQAAGGTYNSPLHF
TRBJ1-5,TRBD1,TRBV2,.,TGTGCCAGCAGTGGTGGACAGGGAAATCAGCCCCAGCATTTT,CASSGGQGNQPQHF
TRBJ2-5,TRBD2,TRBV13,.,TGTGCCAGCAGCTTGACTAGCGGGAGGGAGCGGGAGACCCAGTACTTC,CASSLTSGRERETQYF
TRBJ2-5,TRBD2,TRBV5-1,.,TGCGCCAGCAGCTTGACAACTATTAGCGGGGGGGCTATCCAAGAGACCCAGTACTTC,CASSLTTISGGAIQETQYF
TRBJ2-3,TRBD1,TRBV11-3,once,TGTGCCAGCAGCCTGGGACAGGGAGATCCTAGCACAGATACGCAGTATTTT,CASSLGQGDPSTDTQYF
TRBJ1-1,TRBD1,TRBV7-9,.,TGTGCCAGCAGCAGACAGGGGGCCAGTGAAGCTTTCTTT,CASSRQGASEAFF
TRBJ2-7,.,TRBV7-3,.,TGTGCCAGCAGCTTTGGGAGTTACGAGCAGTACTTC,CASSFGSYEQYF
TRBJ1-5,TRBD1,TRBV28,.,TGTGCCAGCAGTTTCACAGGGGGTGAGGGCAATCAGCCCCAGCATTTT,CASSFTGGEGNQPQHF
TRBJ1-4,.,TRBV4-1,.,TGCGCCAGCAGCCAAGATCCAGGGTCTTATGAAAAACTGTTTTTT,CASSQDPGSYEKLFF
TRBJ2-1,.,TRBV6-5,.,TGTGCCAGCAGTTACTTCCCGGAGCGGACCTACAATGAGCAGTTCTTC,CASSYFPERTYNEQFF
TRBJ2-7,TRBD1,TRBV2,.,TGTGCCAGCAGTGAACTCGACAGCACCAAACCCAAGGGGGCGATGGGGTTGTACTTC,CASSELDSTKPKGAMGLYF
TRBJ1-1,.,TRBV2,once,TGTGCCAGCAGTGTGCCGGGAGGGAACCCTGAAGCTTTCTTT,CASSVPGGNPEAFF
TRBJ2-7,TRBD2,TRBV2,.,TGTGCCAGCAGGGGACTAGCGGGGCCTTACGAGCAGTACTTC,CASRGLAGPYEQYF
TRBJ1-3,TRBD1,TRBV9,.,TGTGCCAGCAGACCACAGGGGGCTACTGGAAACACCATATATTTT,CASRPQGATGNTIYF
TRBJ2-1,TRBD2,TRBV7-2,.,TGTGCCAGCAGCTTACTAGCGGGAGAGTCCTCCTACAATGAGCAGTTCTTC,CASSLLAGESSYNEQFF
TRBJ2-5,TRBD1,TRBV4-1,.,TGCGCCAGCAGCCAAGAGGGACAGGGTGTAGAGACCCAGTACTTC,CASSQEGQGVETQYF
TRBJ2-2,.,TRBV5-6,.,TGTGCCAGCAGCGAGGGACAAGACACCGGGGAGCTGTTTTTT,CASSEGQDTGELFF
TRBJ2-7,TRBD1,TRBV7-2,.,TGTGCCAGCAGCTCGGACAGGGGCTACACCTACGAGCAGTACTTC,CASSSDRGYTYEQYF
TRBJ2-4,.,TRBV7-3,.,TGTGCCAGCAGCCCACGGAATCCCCGCGCGATTCAGTACTTC,CASSPRNPRAIQYF
TRBJ2-7,TRBD1,TRBV12-5,.,TGTGCTAGTGGTTTCGACAGGGGGCCCTACGAGCAGTACTTC,CASGFDRGPYEQYF
TRBJ2-2,TRBD2,TRBV27,.,TGTGCCAGCAGTTCCTTAGCGGGAATGGACACCGGGGAGCTGTTTTTT,CASSSLAGMDTGELFF
TRBJ2-1,TRBD2,TRBV15,once,TGTGCCACCAGCAGGGTGTATAGCGGGGATGAGCAGTTCTTC,CATSRVYSGDEQFF
TRBJ2-2,TRBD1,TRBV27,.,TGTGCCAGCAGTTTATCGACAGGGGGCTTCACCGGGGAGCTGTTTTTT,CASSLSTGGFTGELFF
TRBJ2-7,.,TRBV10-2,.,TGCGCCAGCAGTGAGTTTTTGGAGGCGGGTTACGAGCAGTACTTC,CASSEFLEAGYEQYF
TRBJ1-2,.,TRBV10-2,.,TGCGCCAGCAGTGAGTCGTATGGGGCGCATGGCTACACCTTC,CASSESYGAHGYTF
TRBJ1-5,.,TRBV14,.,TGTGCCAGCAGCCCCCGAGGACTTAATCAGCCCCAGCATTTT,CASSPRGLNQPQHF
TRBJ2-7,TRBD2,TRBV13,.,TGTGCCAGCAGCGGGGGGACTAGCGGCACCTACGAGCAGTACTTC,CASSGGTSGTYEQYF
TRBJ2-5,.,TRBV11-2,.,TGTGCCAGCAGCCGCTCGGGGGAAAATCAAGAGACCCAGTACTTC,CASSRSGENQETQYF
TRBJ2-7,TRBD1,TRBV19,.,TGTGCCAGTAGTATGGACCAGAGGACAGGAAGCTCCTACGAGCAGTACTTC,CASSMDQRTGSSYEQYF
TRBJ1-5,.,TRBV28,.,TGTGCCAGCAGTTTAGTAGGAGGGTTCCAGCCCCAGCATTTT,CASSLVGGFQPQHF
TRBJ1-1,.,TRBV29-1,.,TGCAGCGTTCGTTCCCTGAACACTGAAGCTTTCTTT,CSVRSLNTEAFF
TRBJ2-7,TRBD1,TRBV28,.,TGTGCCAGCAGTTTCGGGACAGGGGCCTACGAGCAGTACTTC,CASSFGTGAYEQYF
TRBJ2-1,.,TRBV10-3,.,TGTGCCATCAGTGAGTCGGCTGAAACTTACTACTACAATGAGCAGTTCTTC,CAISESAETYYYNEQFF
TRBJ2-5,.,TRBV9,.,TGTGCCAGCAGCGTATTCGAGACCCAGTACTTC,CASSVFETQYF
TRBJ2-1,.,TRBV10-1,few,TGCGCCAGCAGTGGATCCGGTGAGCAGTTCTTC,CASSGSGEQFF
TRBJ2-5,.,TRBV7-9,.,TGTGCCAGCAGCTTAGAGGCATTCCAAGAGACCCAGTACTTC,CASSLEAFQETQYF
TRBJ1-4,.,TRBV9,.,TGTGCCAGCAGCGTGGGGGGCTTCGGTGAAAAACTGTTTTTT,CASSVGGFGEKLFF
TRBJ1-1,.,TRBV5-6,.,TGTGCCAGCAGGGCGGGGGTAGGAACTGAAGCTTTCTTT,CASRAGVGTEAFF
TRBJ2-3,.,TRBV4-1,.,TGCGCCAGCAGCCAAGAGGCTAGGAGCACAGATACGCAGTATTTT,CASSQEARSTDTQYF
TRBJ2-7,TRBD1,TRBV4-2,.,TGTGCCAGCAGCCCGCCGGGACAGGACCACGAGCAGTACTTC,CASSPPGQDHEQYF
TRBJ2-2,.,TRBV4-1,.,TGCGCCAGCGCACAGATCAACACCGGGGAGCTGTTTTTT,CASAQINTGELFF
TRBJ2-7,TRBD2,TRBV30,.,TGTGCCTGGAGTGTCGGGACTAGCTTATACGAGCAGTACTTC,CAWSVGTSLYEQYF
TRBJ2-7,TRBD1,TRBV14,.,TGTGCCAGCAGCCCTACCGACAGGGTCAGTCCCTACGAGCAGTACTTC,CASSPTDRVSPYEQYF